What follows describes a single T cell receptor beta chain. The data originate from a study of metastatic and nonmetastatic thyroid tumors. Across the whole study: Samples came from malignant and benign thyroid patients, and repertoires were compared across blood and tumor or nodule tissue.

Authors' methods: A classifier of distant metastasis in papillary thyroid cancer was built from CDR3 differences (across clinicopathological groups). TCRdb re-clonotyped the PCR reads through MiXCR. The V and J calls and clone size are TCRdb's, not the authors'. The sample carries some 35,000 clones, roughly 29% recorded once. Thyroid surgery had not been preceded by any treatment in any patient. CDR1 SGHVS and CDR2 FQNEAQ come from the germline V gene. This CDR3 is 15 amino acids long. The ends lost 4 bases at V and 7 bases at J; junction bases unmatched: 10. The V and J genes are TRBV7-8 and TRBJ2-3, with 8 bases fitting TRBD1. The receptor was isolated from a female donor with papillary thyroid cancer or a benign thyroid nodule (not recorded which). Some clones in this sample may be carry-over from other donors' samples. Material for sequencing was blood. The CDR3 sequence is CASSSTGVREYTQYF. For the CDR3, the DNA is TGTGCCAGCAGCTCGACAGGGGTCCGGGAATATACGCAGTATTTT.